This T cell receptor beta chain was profiled in a study of shared clonotypes between healthy human individuals. Across the whole study: In total, the donors were a couple of women and a few men aged 18 to 49. Study conclusions and caveats: Non-shared clonotypes showed lower generation probabilities than clonotypes common to all four donors.

V dropped 7 bases and J dropped 6; count of bases not matched to a gene: 11. The CDR3 is made up of 17 amino acids. Germline CDR1 MNHEY, CDR2 SMNVEV (reference sequence). Generated by immunoSEQ multiplex PCR, the TCRdb table keeps only in-frame clones and is missing some. The table records hundreds of thousands of clones, around three quarters of them present only once. As regards this clone: Its antigen is currently unknown.

The source of this sequence is a woman in her 30s in good health. The rearrangement joins TRBV27 to TRBJ2-3, with 15 bases aligning to TRBD2. Sequences were obtained from memory CD4+ T cells sorted from blood. The subset is: CD45RA-negative fraction. The DNA of the CDR3 is TGTGCCAGCATCTCACGGGGACTAGCGGGAGGTGGGGATACGCAGTATTTT. Translating gives CASISRGLAGGGDTQYF.